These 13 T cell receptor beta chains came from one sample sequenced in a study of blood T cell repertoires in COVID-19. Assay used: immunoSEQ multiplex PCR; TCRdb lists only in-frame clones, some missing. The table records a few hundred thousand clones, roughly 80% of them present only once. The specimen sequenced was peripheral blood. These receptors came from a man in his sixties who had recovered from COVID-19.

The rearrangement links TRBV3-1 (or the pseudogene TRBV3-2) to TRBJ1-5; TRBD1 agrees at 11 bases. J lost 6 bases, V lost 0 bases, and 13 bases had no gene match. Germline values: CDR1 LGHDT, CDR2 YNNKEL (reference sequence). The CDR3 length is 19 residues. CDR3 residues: CASSQDASGTGGFGQPQHF. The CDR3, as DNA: TGTGCCAGCAGCCAAGACGCATCCGGGACAGGGGGATTCGGTCAGCCCCAGCATTTT.

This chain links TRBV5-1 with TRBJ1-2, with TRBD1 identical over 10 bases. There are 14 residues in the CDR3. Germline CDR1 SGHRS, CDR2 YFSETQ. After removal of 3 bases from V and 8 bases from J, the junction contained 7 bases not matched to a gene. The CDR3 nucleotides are TGCGCCAGCAGCTCTGGGACAGGGGATTACGGCTACACCTTC. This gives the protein CASSSGTGDYGYTF.

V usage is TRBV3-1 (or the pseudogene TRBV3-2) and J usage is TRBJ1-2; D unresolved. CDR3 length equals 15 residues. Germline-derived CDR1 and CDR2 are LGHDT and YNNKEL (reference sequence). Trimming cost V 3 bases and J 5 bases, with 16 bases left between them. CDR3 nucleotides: TGTGCCAGCAGCCATAACACAGCCTTCCCTTATGGCTACACCTTC. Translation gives CASSHNTAFPYGYTF.

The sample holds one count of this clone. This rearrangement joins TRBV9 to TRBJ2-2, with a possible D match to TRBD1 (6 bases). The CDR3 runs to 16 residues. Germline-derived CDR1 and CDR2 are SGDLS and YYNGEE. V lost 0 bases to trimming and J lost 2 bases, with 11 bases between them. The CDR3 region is CASSVEGRGNTGELFF. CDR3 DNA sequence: TGTGCCAGCAGCGTAGAGGGCAGGGGCAACACCGGGGAGCTGTTTTTT.

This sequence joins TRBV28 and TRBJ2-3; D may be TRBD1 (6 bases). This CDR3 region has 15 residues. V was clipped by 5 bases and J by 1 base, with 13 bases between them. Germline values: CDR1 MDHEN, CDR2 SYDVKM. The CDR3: CASSVRGAGTDTQYF. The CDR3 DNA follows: TGTGCCAGCAGTGTCAGGGGAGCCGGCACAGATACGCAGTATTTT.

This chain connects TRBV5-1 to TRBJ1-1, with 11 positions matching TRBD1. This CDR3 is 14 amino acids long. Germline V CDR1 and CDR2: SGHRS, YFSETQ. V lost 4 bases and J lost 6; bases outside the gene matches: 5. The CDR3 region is CASSSPGQGAEAFF. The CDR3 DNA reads TGCGCCAGCAGCAGTCCGGGACAGGGGGCTGAAGCTTTCTTT.

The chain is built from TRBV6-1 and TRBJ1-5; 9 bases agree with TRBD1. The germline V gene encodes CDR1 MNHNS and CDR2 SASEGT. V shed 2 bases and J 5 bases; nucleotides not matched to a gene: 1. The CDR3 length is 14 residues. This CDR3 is CASSERDRDQPQHF. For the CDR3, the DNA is TGTGCCAGCAGTGAAAGGGACAGGGATCAGCCCCAGCATTTT.

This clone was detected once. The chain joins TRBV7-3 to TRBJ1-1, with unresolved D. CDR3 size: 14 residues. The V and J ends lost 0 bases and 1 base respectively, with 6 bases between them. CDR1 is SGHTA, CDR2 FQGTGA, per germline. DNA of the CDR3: TGTGCCAGCAGCTTAACGGGAGGGAACACTGAAGCTTTCTTT. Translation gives CASSLTGGNTEAFF.

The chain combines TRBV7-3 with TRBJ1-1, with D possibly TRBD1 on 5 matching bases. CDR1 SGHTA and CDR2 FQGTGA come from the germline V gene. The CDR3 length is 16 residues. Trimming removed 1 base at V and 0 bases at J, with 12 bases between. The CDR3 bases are TGTGCCAGCAGCTTAAATACAGGCAGACTGAACACTGAAGCTTTCTTT. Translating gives CASSLNTGRLNTEAFF.

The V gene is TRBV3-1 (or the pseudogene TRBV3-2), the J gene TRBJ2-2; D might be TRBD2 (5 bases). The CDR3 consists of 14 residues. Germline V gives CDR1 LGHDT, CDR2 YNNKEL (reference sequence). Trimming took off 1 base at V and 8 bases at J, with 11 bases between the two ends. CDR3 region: CASSQVPSLGELFF. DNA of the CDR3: TGTGCCAGCAGCCAAGTTCCTAGCTTGGGGGAGCTGTTTTTT.

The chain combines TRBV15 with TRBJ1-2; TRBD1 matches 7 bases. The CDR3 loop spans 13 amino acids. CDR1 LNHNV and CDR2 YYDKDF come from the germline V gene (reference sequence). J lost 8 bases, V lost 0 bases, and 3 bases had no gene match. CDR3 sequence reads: CATSRDQGGGYTF. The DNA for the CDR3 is TGTGCCACCAGCAGAGATCAGGGGGGCGGCTACACCTTC.

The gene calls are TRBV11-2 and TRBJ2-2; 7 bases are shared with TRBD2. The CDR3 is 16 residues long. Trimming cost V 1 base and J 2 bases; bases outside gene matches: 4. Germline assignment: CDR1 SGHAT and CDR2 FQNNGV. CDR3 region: CASSLGASGNTGELFF. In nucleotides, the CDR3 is TGTGCCAGCAGCTTAGGGGCTAGCGGCAACACCGGGGAGCTGTTTTTT.

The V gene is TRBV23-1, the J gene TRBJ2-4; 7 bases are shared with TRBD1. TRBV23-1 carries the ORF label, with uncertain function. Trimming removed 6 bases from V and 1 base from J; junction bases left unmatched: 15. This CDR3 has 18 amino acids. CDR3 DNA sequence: TGCGCCAGCAGCCAGAGACAGGGCGAGGTGGTGGCCAAAAACATTCAGTACTTC. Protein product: CASSQRQGEVVAKNIQYF.